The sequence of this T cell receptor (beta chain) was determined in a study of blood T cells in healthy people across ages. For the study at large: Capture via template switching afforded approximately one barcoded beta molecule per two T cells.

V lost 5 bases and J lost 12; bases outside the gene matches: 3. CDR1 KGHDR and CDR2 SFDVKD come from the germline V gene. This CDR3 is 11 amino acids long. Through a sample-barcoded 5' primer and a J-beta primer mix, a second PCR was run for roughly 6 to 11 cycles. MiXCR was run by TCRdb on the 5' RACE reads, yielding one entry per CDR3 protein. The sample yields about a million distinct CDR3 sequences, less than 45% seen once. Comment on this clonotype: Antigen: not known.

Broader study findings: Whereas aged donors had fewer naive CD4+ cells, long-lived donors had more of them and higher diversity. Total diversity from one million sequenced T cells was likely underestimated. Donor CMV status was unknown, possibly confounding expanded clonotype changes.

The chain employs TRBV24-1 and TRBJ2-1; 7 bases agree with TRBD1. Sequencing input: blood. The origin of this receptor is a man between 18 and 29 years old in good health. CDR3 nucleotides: TGTGCCACCAGTGTCCGGGACAGGCAGTTCTTC. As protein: CATSVRDRQFF.